The 5 T cell receptor beta chains in this list originate from one sample, sequenced in a study of blood T cell repertoires in COVID-19. The assay was immunoSEQ multiplex PCR, and TCRdb's table has in-frame clones only and misses some. Of 150,000 to 200,000 clones listed, roughly 85% are singletons. The specimen was peripheral blood. These receptor sequences come from a young woman with acute or convalescent COVID-19.

This rearrangement joins TRBV7-8 to TRBJ1-2; D gene uncertain. Trimming left V 1 base short and J 5 bases short, with 14 bases between. Germline V gene lookup returns CDR1 SGHVS and CDR2 FQNEAQ. The CDR3 length is 15 residues. The CDR3 coding sequence is TGTGCCAGCAGCTTAGAGCCCCGGGTGGAATATGGCTACACCTTC. This codes for CASSLEPRVEYGYTF.

V gene TRBV5-1 combines with J gene TRBJ2-1, with D possibly being TRBD2 (6 bases). V dropped 2 bases and J dropped 4 bases, with 13 bases sitting between them. The CDR3 spans 15 residues. The germline V gene has CDR1 SGHRS and CDR2 YFSETQ. Written as DNA, the CDR3 is TGCGCCAGCAGCTTCGGGGGTGGTTCGTACAATGAGCAGTTCTTC. It specifies CASSFGGGSYNEQFF.

V and J are TRBV5-1 and TRBJ2-1; TRBD2 matches 15 bases. CDR3 size: 14 residues. V shed 4 bases and J 10 bases; nucleotides not matched to a gene: 3. Germline V lookup: CDR1 SGHRS, CDR2 YFSETQ. CDR3 sequence (DNA): TGCGCCAGCAGCCGGACTAGCGGGAGGGACGAGCAGTTCTTC. Translating it yields CASSRTSGRDEQFF.

The V gene is TRBV6-1, the J gene TRBJ1-5; D remains ambiguous. The CDR3 is 16 residues long. V was clipped by 1 base and J by 4 bases, with 14 bases between them. CDR1 is MNHNS and CDR2 is SASEGT in the germline V gene. The CDR3 nucleotides are TGTGCCAGCAGTGAAGTCGTAACAGTAGTTAATCAGCCCCAGCATTTT. This sequence encodes CASSEVVTVVNQPQHF.

The CDR3 is CASSSTGGGGQPQHF. DNA of the CDR3: TGTGCCAGCAGTTCCACAGGGGGCGGTGGTCAGCCCCAGCATTTT. The V call is TRBV27, the J call TRBJ1-5; 9 bases are a match to TRBD1. The CDR3 covers 15 residues. The J segment lost 6 bases and the V segment lost 4 bases, leaving 7 bases of the junction unmatched. From germline, CDR1 is MNHEY and CDR2 SMNVEV (reference sequence).